Listed below are T cell receptor beta chains from one sample, sequenced in a study of shared clonotypes between healthy human individuals. Generated by immunoSEQ multiplex PCR, the TCRdb table keeps only in-frame clones and is missing some. The sample records about 2 million clones, 85% to 95% being singletons. The sequenced sample was naive CD4+ T cells sorted from blood. The receptors were sampled from a man aged 18 to 35 in good health. Both conserved end residues are part of each CDR3. Fields, in order: D gene, CDR3 length, J gene, V gene, clone size, CDR3 protein, CDR3 DNA. D genes are given only for firm matches. Clone sizes are given selectively: once, few, many, or a class where the clone is expanded.

-	13	TRBJ2-1	TRBV13	-	CASSLRTVNEQFF	TGTGCCAGCAGCCTGCGGACGGTCAATGAGCAGTTCTTC
-	14	TRBJ2-7	TRBV6-4	-	CASSADRSSYEQYF	TGTGCCAGCAGTGCGGACCGCAGCTCCTACGAGCAGTACTTC
TRBD1	15	TRBJ2-5	TRBV9	-	CASSPRTGNQETQYF	TGTGCCAGCAGCCCGAGGACAGGGAACCAAGAGACCCAGTACTTC
TRBD1	17	TRBJ1-2	TRBV5-1	-	CASSLDPDRASNYGYTF	TGCGCCAGCAGCTTGGACCCTGACAGGGCTTCCAACTATGGCTACACCTTC
TRBD2	15	TRBJ2-7	TRBV7-2	-	CASSSAGTSGYEQYF	TGTGCCAGCAGCTCGGCCGGGACTAGCGGCTACGAGCAGTACTTC
TRBD1	14	TRBJ2-5	TRBV15	-	CATSTGGNQETQYF	TGTGCCACCAGCACAGGGGGCAACCAAGAGACCCAGTACTTC
TRBD2	15	TRBJ2-1	TRBV11-2	-	CASSQGLAGTYEQFF	TGTGCCAGCAGCCAGGGACTAGCGGGGACCTATGAGCAGTTCTTC
-	15	TRBJ2-7	TRBV4-3	-	CASSQVERCPYEQYF	TGCGCCAGCAGCCAAGTGGAAAGGTGTCCCTACGAGCAGTACTTC
-	16	TRBJ2-2	TRBV11-3	-	CASSLLSAANTGELFF	TGTGCCAGCAGCTTACTGTCAGCCGCGAACACCGGGGAGCTGTTTTTT
-	13	TRBJ1-1	TRBV6-5	-	CASSPAPNTEAFF	TGTGCCAGCAGCCCGGCACCTAACACTGAAGCTTTCTTT
-	14	TRBJ2-1	TRBV30	-	CAWSKRTLVDEQFF	TGTGCCTGGAGTAAACGGACCCTAGTGGATGAGCAGTTCTTC
TRBD2	14	TRBJ2-3	TRBV2	-	CASSPGLRTDTQYF	TGTGCCAGCAGCCCGGGACTACGCACAGATACGCAGTATTTT
TRBD1	14	TRBJ1-1	TRBV11-3	-	CASNAGTVNTEAFF	TGTGCCAGCAACGCGGGGACAGTAAACACTGAAGCTTTCTTT
-	17	TRBJ2-5	TRBV5-1	-	CASSSRGALVGQETQYF	TGCGCCAGCAGCTCCCGCGGAGCGCTGGTCGGCCAAGAGACCCAGTACTTC
-	14	TRBJ1-2	TRBV6-1	-	CASRPMTGAYGYTF	TGTGCCAGCAGACCTATGACAGGCGCCTATGGCTACACCTTC
TRBD1	16	TRBJ1-3	TRBV18	-	CASSPQGQGAGNTIYF	TGTGCCAGCTCACCCCAGGGACAGGGGGCCGGAAACACCATATATTTT
TRBD1	14	TRBJ1-5	TRBV2	-	CASSEVTGVQPQHF	TGTGCCAGCAGTGAAGTGACAGGGGTACAGCCCCAGCATTTT
-	15	TRBJ2-7	TRBV5-1	-	CASSPVNGPSYEQYF	TGCGCCAGCAGCCCGGTAAATGGCCCTTCCTACGAGCAGTACTTC
-	13	TRBJ1-2	TRBV4-1	once	CASSQVPGRGYTF	TGCGCCAGCAGCCAAGTGCCGGGTCGGGGCTACACCTTC
-	13	TRBJ2-3	TRBV7-2	-	CASSLGATDTQYF	TGTGCCAGCAGCTTGGGCGCCACAGATACGCAGTATTTT
-	15	TRBJ2-6	TRBV5-1	-	CASSGGSSGANVLTF	TGCGCCAGCAGCGGGGGCAGCTCTGGGGCCAACGTCCTGACTTTC
TRBD1	14	TRBJ1-2	TRBV5-8	many	CASSLAGQNYGYTF	TGTGCCAGCAGCTTGGCGGGACAGAACTATGGCTACACCTTC
-	13	TRBJ2-7	TRBV30	-	CAWSVFLLGEQYF	TGTGCCTGGAGTGTATTCCTCCTTGGTGAGCAGTACTTC
-	13	TRBJ1-2	TRBV28	-	CASSLRVNYGYTF	TGTGCCAGCAGTTTAAGGGTAAACTATGGCTACACCTTC
TRBD2	13	TRBJ2-7	TRBV7-2	-	CASSFGLAEAAYF	TGTGCCAGCAGCTTCGGACTAGCGGAAGCTGCGTACTTC
-	12	TRBJ1-2	TRBV28	-	CASSGGSYGYTF	TGTGCCAGCAGTGGAGGCTCGTATGGCTACACCTTC
TRBD1	11	TRBJ1-1	TRBV18	-	CASSLQGRTFF	TGTGCCAGCTCACTACAGGGGAGGACTTTCTTT
-	14	TRBJ2-7	TRBV11-3	-	CASSPLGRTYEQYF	TGTGCCAGCAGCCCACTGGGCCGGACGTACGAGCAGTACTTC
-	14	TRBJ1-3	TRBV6-6	-	CASSNRVSGNTIYF	TGTGCCAGCAGCAACAGGGTTTCTGGAAACACCATATATTTT
-	19	TRBJ1-4	TRBV27	-	CASSLSWGRGTQTNEKLFF	TGTGCCAGCAGTTTATCGTGGGGCAGGGGCACCCAAACTAATGAAAAACTGTTTTTT
TRBD1	14	TRBJ2-3	TRBV5-1	few	CASSSGQGTDTQYF	TGCGCCAGCAGCTCGGGACAGGGGACAGATACGCAGTATTTT
-	15	TRBJ2-7	TRBV25-1	-	CASSAAGTGSYEQYF	TGTGCCAGCAGTGCCGCCGGGACTGGCTCCTACGAGCAGTACTTC
-	12	TRBJ1-2	TRBV5-1	-	CASSLAGYGYTF	TGCGCCAGCAGCTTGGCCGGGTATGGCTACACCTTC
-	13	TRBJ1-6	TRBV5-1	-	CASSLQDNSPLHF	TGCGCCAGCAGCTTACAGGACAATTCACCCCTCCACTTT
-	15	TRBJ1-1	TRBV28	-	CASSLSGSIGTEAFF	TGTGCCAGCAGTTTAAGTGGGTCCATTGGGACTGAAGCTTTCTTT
TRBD1	13	TRBJ2-1	TRBV5-1	-	CASSPGQNNEQFF	TGCGCCAGCAGCCCGGGACAGAACAATGAGCAGTTCTTC
-	15	TRBJ1-5	TRBV27	-	CASSLIPDSNQPQHF	TGTGCCAGCAGTTTAATTCCGGATAGCAATCAGCCCCAGCATTTT
TRBD2	15	TRBJ2-7	TRBV7-2	-	CASSLEAGGPGQQYF	TGTGCCAGCAGCTTAGAAGCGGGAGGGCCGGGGCAGCAGTACTTC
-	14	TRBJ2-3	TRBV5-6	once	CASSLRGVTDTQYF	TGTGCCAGCAGCTTACGAGGAGTCACAGATACGCAGTATTTT
-	13	TRBJ2-7	TRBV6-1	-	CASSAGISYEQYF	TGTGCCAGCAGTGCGGGGATTTCCTACGAGCAGTACTTC
TRBD1	18	TRBJ1-4	TRBV10-3	-	CAISESGDRYATNEKLFF	TGTGCCATCAGTGAGTCGGGGGACAGATATGCAACTAATGAAAAACTGTTTTTT
TRBD2	16	TRBJ2-7	TRBV27	-	CASSSWTSGGAFEQYF	TGTGCCAGCAGTTCCTGGACTAGCGGGGGGGCTTTCGAGCAGTACTTC
-	14	TRBJ2-2	TRBV4-1	-	CASSQVADTGELFF	TGCGCCAGCAGCCAAGTGGCAGACACCGGGGAGCTGTTTTTT
-	17	TRBJ2-5	TRBV7-9	-	CASSLDAGLGGLGTQYF	TGTGCCAGCAGCTTAGATGCAGGTCTCGGGGGACTTGGGACCCAGTACTTC
TRBD1	15	TRBJ2-7	TRBV7-9	-	CASSVGDSLFAEQYF	TGTGCCAGCAGCGTCGGGGACAGTCTTTTCGCCGAGCAGTACTTC
-	15	TRBJ1-4	TRBV5-1	-	CASSLSSATNEKLFF	TGCGCCAGCAGCTTGTCCAGTGCAACTAATGAAAAACTGTTTTTT
TRBD1	14	TRBJ1-3	TRBV28	-	CASREDRAGNTIYF	TGTGCCAGCAGGGAGGACAGGGCAGGAAACACCATATATTTT
TRBD1	16	TRBJ1-2	TRBV18	-	CASSPPTGGANYGYTF	TGTGCCAGCTCACCTCCTACAGGGGGGGCTAACTATGGCTACACCTTC
-	13	TRBJ1-1	TRBV6-6	-	CASSYPGFTEAFF	TGTGCCAGCAGTTACCCTGGCTTCACTGAAGCTTTCTTT
TRBD2	15	TRBJ2-2	TRBV6-5	-	CASRWLAGNTGELFF	TGTGCCAGCAGGTGGCTAGCGGGGAACACCGGGGAGCTGTTTTTT
TRBD2	14	TRBJ2-7	TRBV9	-	CASSVSSGGGEQYF	TGTGCCAGCAGCGTGTCTAGCGGTGGTGGAGAGCAGTACTTC
-	14	TRBJ1-2	TRBV5-5	-	CASSLEDSSYGYTF	TGTGCCAGCAGCTTGGAGGACAGCAGCTATGGCTACACCTTC
-	15	TRBJ1-4	TRBV28	-	CASSPRTATNEKLFF	TGTGCCAGCAGTCCACGGACAGCAACTAATGAAAAACTGTTTTTT
-	15	TRBJ1-5	TRBV10-3	-	CAISESGGSNQPQHF	TGTGCCATCAGTGAGTCGGGGGGGTCCAATCAGCCCCAGCATTTT
TRBD1	14	TRBJ1-2	TRBV7-8	-	CASSLSSGGAGYTF	TGTGCCAGCAGCTTATCATCAGGGGGGGCTGGCTACACCTTC
TRBD2	15	TRBJ2-3	TRBV4-1	-	CASSQVGLVTDTQYF	TGCGCCAGCAGCCAAGTGGGACTAGTCACAGATACGCAGTATTTT
-	15	TRBJ2-7	TRBV11-2	-	CASSLEAGFPYEQYF	TGTGCCAGCAGCTTAGAGGCAGGGTTCCCCTACGAGCAGTACTTC
-	14	TRBJ1-2	TRBV7-8	once	CASSSSIGSYGYTF	TGTGCCAGCAGCTCCTCGATTGGGAGCTATGGCTACACCTTC
TRBD1	17	TRBJ1-4	TRBV7-9	-	CASSPSRDRAKNEKLFF	TGTGCCAGCAGCCCGTCCCGGGACAGGGCAAAGAATGAAAAACTGTTTTTT